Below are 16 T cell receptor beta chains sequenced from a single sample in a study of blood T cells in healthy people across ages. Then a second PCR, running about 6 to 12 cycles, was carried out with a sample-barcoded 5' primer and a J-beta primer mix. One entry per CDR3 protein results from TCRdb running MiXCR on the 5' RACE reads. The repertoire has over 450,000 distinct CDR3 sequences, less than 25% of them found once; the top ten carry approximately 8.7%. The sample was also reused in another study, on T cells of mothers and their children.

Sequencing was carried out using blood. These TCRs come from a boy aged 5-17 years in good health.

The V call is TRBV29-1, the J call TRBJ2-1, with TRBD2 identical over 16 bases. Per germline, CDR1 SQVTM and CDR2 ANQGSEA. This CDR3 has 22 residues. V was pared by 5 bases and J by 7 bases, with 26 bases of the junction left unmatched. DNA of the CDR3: TGCAGCGTTCCGGACAGGACTCCCGGGACTAGCGGGAGGGCCATCCCCCGTAATGAGCAGTTCTTC. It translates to CSVPDRTPGTSGRAIPRNEQFF.

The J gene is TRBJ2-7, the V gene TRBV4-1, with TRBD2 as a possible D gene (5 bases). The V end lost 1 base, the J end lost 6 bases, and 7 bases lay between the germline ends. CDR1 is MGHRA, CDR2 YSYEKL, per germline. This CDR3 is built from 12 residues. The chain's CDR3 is CASSQAGFEQYF. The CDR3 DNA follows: TGCGCCAGCAGCCAAGCGGGGTTCGAGCAGTACTTC.

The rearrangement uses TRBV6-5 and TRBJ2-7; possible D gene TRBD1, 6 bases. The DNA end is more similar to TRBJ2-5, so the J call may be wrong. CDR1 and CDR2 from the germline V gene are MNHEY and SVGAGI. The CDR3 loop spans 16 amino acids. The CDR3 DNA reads TGTGCCAGCAGCCATCTGAACACGGACAGACAAGAGACCCAGTACTTC. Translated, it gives CASSHLNTDRQETQYF.

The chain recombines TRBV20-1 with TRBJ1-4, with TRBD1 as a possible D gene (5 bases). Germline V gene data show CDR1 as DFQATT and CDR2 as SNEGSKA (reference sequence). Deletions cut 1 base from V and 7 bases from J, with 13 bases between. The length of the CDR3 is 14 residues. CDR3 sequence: CSARGGGYSEKLFF. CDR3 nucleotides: TGCAGTGCTAGAGGCGGGGGTTATAGTGAAAAACTGTTTTTT.

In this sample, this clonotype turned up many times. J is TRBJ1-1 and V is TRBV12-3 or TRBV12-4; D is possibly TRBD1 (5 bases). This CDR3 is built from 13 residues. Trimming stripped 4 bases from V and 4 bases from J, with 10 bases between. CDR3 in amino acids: CASSSQGATEAFF. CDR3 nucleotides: TGTGCCAGCAGTTCCCAGGGAGCCACTGAAGCTTTCTTT.

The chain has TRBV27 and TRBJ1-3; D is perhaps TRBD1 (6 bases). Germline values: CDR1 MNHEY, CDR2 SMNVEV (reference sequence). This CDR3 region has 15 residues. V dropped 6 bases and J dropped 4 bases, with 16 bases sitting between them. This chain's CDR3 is CASSLSGGEGNTIYF. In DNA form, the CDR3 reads TGTGCCAGCAGCCTATCTGGGGGCGAGGGAAACACCATATATTTT.

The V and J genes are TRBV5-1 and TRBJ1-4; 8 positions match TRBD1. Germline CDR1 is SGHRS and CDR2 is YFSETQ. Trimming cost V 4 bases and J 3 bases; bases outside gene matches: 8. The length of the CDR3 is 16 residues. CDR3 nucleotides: TGCGCCAGCAGCCTACCGACAGGGGCGCCTAATGAAAAACTGTTTTTT. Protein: CASSLPTGAPNEKLFF.

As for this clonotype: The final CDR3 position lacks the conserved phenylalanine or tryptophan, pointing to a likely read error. The CDR3 DNA reads TGTGCCAGCAACCAAAATCGGTTACAAAACTATGGCTACACCGTC. Amino acids: CASNQNRLQNYGYTV. The chain uses TRBV3-1 and TRBJ1-2; D call uncertain. The CDR3 loop spans 15 amino acids. Germline CDR1 and CDR2: LGHDT and YNNKEL (reference sequence).

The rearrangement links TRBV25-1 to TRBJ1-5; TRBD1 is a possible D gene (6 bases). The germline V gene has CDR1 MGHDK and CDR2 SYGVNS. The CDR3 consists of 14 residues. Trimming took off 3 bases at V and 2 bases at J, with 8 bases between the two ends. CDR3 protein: CASSDGGGNQPQHF. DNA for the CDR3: TGTGCCAGCAGTGATGGGGGCGGCAATCAGCCCCAGCATTTT.

CDR3 sequence reads: CASSLSGVFRYNEQFF. As DNA, the CDR3 is TGTGCCAGCAGTTTATCAGGGGTCTTCAGGTACAATGAGCAGTTCTTC. The rearrangement joins TRBV27 to TRBJ2-1; tentatively, D is TRBD1 (5 bases). Trimming removed 0 bases at V and 4 bases at J, with 13 bases between. The CDR3 loop spans 16 amino acids. Germline V gene lookup returns CDR1 MNHEY and CDR2 SMNVEV (reference sequence).

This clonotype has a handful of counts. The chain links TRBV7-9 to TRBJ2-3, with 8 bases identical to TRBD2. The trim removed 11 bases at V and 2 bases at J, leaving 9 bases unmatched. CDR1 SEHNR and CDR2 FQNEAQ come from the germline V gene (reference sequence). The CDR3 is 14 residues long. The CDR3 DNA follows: TGTGCCGGAGAGACTAGCGATTACACAGATACGCAGTATTTT. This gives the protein CAGETSDYTDTQYF. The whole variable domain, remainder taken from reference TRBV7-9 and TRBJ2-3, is DTGVSQNPRHKITKRGQNVTFRCDPISEHNRLYWYRQTLGQGPEFLTYFQNEAQLEKSRLLSDRFSAERPKGSFSTLEIQRTEQGDSAMYLCAGETSDYTDTQYFGPGTRLTVL.

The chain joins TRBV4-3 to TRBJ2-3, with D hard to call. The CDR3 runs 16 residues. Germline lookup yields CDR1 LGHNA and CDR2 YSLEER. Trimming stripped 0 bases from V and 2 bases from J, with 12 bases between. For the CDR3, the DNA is TGCGCCAGCAGCCAAGATAGAAGCTCACTCACAGATACGCAGTATTTT. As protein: CASSQDRSSLTDTQYF.

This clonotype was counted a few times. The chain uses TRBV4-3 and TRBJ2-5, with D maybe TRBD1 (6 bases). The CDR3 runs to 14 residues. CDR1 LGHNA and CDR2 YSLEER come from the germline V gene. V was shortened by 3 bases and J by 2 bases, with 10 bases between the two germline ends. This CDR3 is CASSHTGRQETQYF. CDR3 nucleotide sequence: TGCGCCAGCAGCCATACAGGGCGGCAAGAGACCCAGTACTTC.

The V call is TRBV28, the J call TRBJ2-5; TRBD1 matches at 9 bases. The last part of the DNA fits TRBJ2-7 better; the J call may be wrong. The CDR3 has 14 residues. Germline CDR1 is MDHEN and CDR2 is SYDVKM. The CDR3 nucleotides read TGTGCCAGCTTATCGGGGGACAGGGTCTACGAGCAGTACTTC. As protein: CASLSGDRVYEQYF.

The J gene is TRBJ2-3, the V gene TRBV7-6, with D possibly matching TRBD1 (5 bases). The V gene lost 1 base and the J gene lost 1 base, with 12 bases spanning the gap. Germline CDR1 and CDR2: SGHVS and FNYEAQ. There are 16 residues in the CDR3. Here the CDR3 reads CASSLVGDGGTDTQYF. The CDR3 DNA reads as TGTGCCAGCAGCTTAGTAGGGGATGGGGGCACAGATACGCAGTATTTT.

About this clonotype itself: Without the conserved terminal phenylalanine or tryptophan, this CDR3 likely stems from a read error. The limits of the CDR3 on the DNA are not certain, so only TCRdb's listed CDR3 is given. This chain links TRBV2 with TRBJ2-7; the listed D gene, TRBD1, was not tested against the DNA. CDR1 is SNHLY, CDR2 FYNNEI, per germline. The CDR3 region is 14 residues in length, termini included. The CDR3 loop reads CASSEGGMGTLNVC.